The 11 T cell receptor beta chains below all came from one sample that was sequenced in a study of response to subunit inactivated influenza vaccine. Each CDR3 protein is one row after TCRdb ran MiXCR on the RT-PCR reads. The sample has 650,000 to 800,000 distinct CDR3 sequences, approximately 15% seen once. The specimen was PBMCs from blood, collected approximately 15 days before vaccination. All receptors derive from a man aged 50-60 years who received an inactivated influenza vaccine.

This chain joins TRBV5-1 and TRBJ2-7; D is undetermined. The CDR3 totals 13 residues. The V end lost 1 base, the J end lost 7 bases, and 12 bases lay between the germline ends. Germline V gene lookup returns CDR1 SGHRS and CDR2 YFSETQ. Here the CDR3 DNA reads TGCGCCAGCAGCTTGCGGATCTCCGGTGAGCAGTACTTC. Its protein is CASSLRISGEQYF.

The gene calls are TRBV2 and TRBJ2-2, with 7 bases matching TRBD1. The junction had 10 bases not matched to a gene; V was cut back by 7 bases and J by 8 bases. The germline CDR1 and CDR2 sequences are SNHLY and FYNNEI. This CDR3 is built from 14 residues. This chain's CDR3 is CASKYRGVWGELFF. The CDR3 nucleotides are TGTGCCAGCAAATACAGGGGTGTATGGGGGGAGCTGTTTTTT.

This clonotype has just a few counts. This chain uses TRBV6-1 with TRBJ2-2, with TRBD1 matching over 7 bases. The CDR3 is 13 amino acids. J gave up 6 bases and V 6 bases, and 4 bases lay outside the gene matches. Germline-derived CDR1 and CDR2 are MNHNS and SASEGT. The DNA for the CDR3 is TGTGCCAGCAGGAGGGGGCAACCCGGGGAGCTGTTTTTT. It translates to CASRRGQPGELFF.

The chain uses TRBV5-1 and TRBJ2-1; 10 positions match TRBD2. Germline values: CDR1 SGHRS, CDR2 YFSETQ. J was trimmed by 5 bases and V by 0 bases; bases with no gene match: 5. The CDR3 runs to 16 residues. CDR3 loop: CASSLALAGVHNEQFF. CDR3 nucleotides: TGCGCCAGCAGCTTGGCCCTAGCGGGAGTACACAATGAGCAGTTCTTC.

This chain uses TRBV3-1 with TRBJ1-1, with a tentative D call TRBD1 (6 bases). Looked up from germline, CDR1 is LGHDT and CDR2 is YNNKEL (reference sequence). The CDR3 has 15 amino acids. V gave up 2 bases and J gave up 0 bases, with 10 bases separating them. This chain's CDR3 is CASSQKQGMNTEAFF. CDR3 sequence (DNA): TGTGCCAGCAGCCAAAAACAGGGCATGAACACTGAAGCTTTCTTT.

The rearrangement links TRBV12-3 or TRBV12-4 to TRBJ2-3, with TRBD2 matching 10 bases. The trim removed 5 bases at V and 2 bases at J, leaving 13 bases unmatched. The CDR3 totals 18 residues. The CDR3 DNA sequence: TGTGCCAGCAGTCCCCAAGTTTTGAGCGGGGGGGCCACAGATACGCAGTATTTT. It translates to CASSPQVLSGGATDTQYF.

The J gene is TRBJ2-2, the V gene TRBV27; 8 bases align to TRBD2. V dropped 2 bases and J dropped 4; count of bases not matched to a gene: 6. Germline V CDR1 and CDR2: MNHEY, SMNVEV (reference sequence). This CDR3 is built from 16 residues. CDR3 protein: CASSLAPGRGTGELFF. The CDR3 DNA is TGTGCCAGCAGTTTAGCACCCGGGAGGGGCACCGGGGAGCTGTTTTTT.

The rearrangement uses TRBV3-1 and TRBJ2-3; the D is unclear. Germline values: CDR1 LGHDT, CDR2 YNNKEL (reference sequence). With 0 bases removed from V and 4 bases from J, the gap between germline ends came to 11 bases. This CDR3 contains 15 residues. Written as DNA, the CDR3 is TGTGCCAGCAGCCAAGAGTATACAACAGCAGATACGCAGTATTTT. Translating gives CASSQEYTTADTQYF.

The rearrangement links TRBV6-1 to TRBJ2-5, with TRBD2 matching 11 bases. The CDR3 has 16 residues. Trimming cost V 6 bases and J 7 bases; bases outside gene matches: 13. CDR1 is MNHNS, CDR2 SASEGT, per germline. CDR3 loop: CASRPPGTSGRGTQYF. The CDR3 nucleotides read TGTGCCAGCAGGCCACCCGGGACTAGCGGACGGGGGACCCAGTACTTC.

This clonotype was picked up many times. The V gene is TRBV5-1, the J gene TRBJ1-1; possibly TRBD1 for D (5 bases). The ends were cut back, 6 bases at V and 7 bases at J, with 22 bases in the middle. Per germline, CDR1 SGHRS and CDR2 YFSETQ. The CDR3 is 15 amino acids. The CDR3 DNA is TGCGCCAGCACCCATTCCGGGACTACGAGAGGTGAAGCTTTCTTT. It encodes CASTHSGTTRGEAFF.

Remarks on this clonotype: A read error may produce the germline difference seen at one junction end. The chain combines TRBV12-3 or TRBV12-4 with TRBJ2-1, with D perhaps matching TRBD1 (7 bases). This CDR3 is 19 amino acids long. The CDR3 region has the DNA TGTGCCTGCAGTTCGAGCTCCCAGGGGGGCCTTTTGAGCTACAATGAGCAGTTCTTC. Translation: CACSSSSQGGLLSYNEQFF.